This T cell receptor (beta chain) was identified during a study of shared clonotypes between healthy human individuals. The study's findings and limits: On the whole, naive subsets had larger estimated richness than memory subsets had.

A word on this clone: Antigen specificity is unknown.

Measured with immunoSEQ multiplex PCR; TCRdb has only the in-frame clones, and not every one. The table records roughly 2.2 million clones, approximately 90% of them present only once. The receptor was isolated from a man between 18 and 29 years old in good health. Some clones in this sample may be carry-over from other donors' samples. Sequenced sample: naive CD4+ T cells from PBMCs. Indicated subset: CD45RA+ positively selected.

In nucleotides, the CDR3 is TGTGCCAGCAGCTTAGTGGGGGGCACCTACGAGCAGTACTTC. Translation: CASSLVGGTYEQYF. This chain connects TRBV11-2 to TRBJ2-7; the D gene could be TRBD1 or TRBD2 (6 bases each). The germline CDR1 and CDR2 sequences are SGHAT and FQNNGV. The V end was cut by 1 base, the J end by 2 bases, with 9 bases between. The CDR3 consists of 14 residues. Supplemented by reference TRBV11-2 and TRBJ2-7, the full variable domain reads EAGVAQSPRYKIIEKRQSVAFWCNPISGHATLYWYQQILGQGPKLLIQFQNNGVVDDSQLPKDRFSAERLKGVDSTLKIQPAKLEDSAVYLCASSLVGGTYEQYFGPGTRLTVT.